This T cell receptor (beta chain) originates from a study of post-analysis software for immune sequencing data (dated by TCRdb to 2015 to 2017). Regarding the study in general: Relapsing-remitting, secondary progressive and progressive-relapsing multiple sclerosis were recorded as disease courses, and subtype annotation was lacking for some patients. Patient repertoires were compared against roughly 12 previously published healthy control repertoires from donors aged about 6 to 26 years. A subset of samples was prepared in parallel using single-end sample barcoding, then pooled and co-amplified after Illumina adapter ligation.

TCR beta repertoires were profiled from peripheral blood of roughly 13 young patients with multiple sclerosis to demonstrate the VDJtools post-analysis software. Multiple sclerosis patients were children and adolescents aged roughly 6 to 17 years. Receptors were amplified or captured by PCR. TCRdb shows the sequencer as Illumina HiSeq 2500. To reduce PCR and sequencing biases, unique molecular identifiers were incorporated into the TCR beta cDNA libraries. Per 1 to 10 million input T cells, 500,000 or so cDNA molecules were obtained, such that each molecule approximated one T cell. The patient libraries were prepared and sequenced using the same protocol as the earlier healthy control dataset. Within a given batch, samples were prepared together, multiplexed and sequenced on the same HiSeq lane. The paper's data handling went like this. MIGEC was used to process the raw barcoded reads, and molecular identifier groups with only a single read were discarded before consensus assembly and CDR3 extraction. VDJtools was used for post-analysis of the clonotype tables, and diversity was normalized by down-sampling every dataset to the size of the smallest sample. In repertoire overlap clustering, CDR3 amino acid sequences, but not nucleotide sequences, were matched to correct batch-related cross-sample contamination. TCRdb's own reprocessing of the public reads used fastp at Q25 and MiXCR and kept productive beta chains. Each entry merges the rows of one CDR3 protein and shows their most common DNA and genes. In this record, the V and J calls reflect TCRdb's handling and not the investigators' own analysis. The sample table shows 400,000 to 500,000 distinct CDR3 sequences, and approximately 42% are seen once. The biggest ten clones account for approximately 7.1% of the sample.

What the study reported, not specific to this receptor: The control group was slightly older than the multiple sclerosis patient group. When samples were clustered directly using the F measure, samples prepared in the same batch co-clustered strongly, which prompted a batch-effect correction. Multiple sclerosis patients had significantly lower normalized Chao1 diversity than controls, a result that suggests substantial peripheral T-cell clonal expansion. Roughly 5 TRBV segments, including TRBV5-6, TRBV5-1 and TRBV20-1, were significantly more frequent in patients than controls.

Its CDR3 holds 13 amino acids, cysteine through phenylalanine. The only DNA kept is the CDR3, 39 bases in frame from the first base. Trimmed from V: 10 bases; trimmed from J: 9 bases; junction bases lacking a gene match: 9. Points on this clonotype: Its antigen has not been determined. It has no much larger one-base neighbor in the sample; base qualities were not kept.

The TCR comes from a girl aged 2-9 years with multiple sclerosis. Recombination joined TRBV12-3 or TRBV12-4 with TRBJ1-6, with 7 bases aligning to TRBD1. The sequenced sample was blood. DNA sequence: TGTGCCATTGGACAGGCTGGGGGTTCACCCCTCCACTTT. Its protein product is CAIGQAGGSPLHF.